This T cell receptor (beta chain) was identified during a study of CD8 T cells in Susac syndrome. With random hexamers, roughly 0.45 to 1 ug RNA was reverse transcribed. Via MiXCR, TCRdb re-called the immunoSEQ multiplex PCR reads, giving one row per CDR3 protein. Here the sample spans almost 450,000 distinct CDR3 sequences, approximately 85% being singletons. While CD8+ and CD4+ T cells were isolated negatively, TEMRA cells were enriched by FACS. V lost 5 bases and J lost 4, with 11 bases in between. The CDR3 sequence is 13 residues long. Germline V CDR1 and CDR2: SNHLY, FYNNEI. The clonotype was recovered from a human donor with multiple sclerosis. Sequencing was done on a sample of CD8+ T cells from PBMCs. The genes are TRBV2 and TRBJ1-1; D remains unclear. CDR3 coding DNA: TGTGCCAGCAGTTGGCCTAAGGGCACTGAAGCTTTCTTT. Its translation: CASSWPKGTEAFF.